The clone carrying this T cell receptor beta chain was seen only a few times. MiXCR, applied by TCRdb to the 5' RACE reads, yields one record per CDR3 protein. The sample has hundreds of thousands of distinct CDR3 sequences, 15% to 20% seen once. This sample is drawn from a study of T-cell memory formation after mild COVID-19. Across the study: TCR clusters were mostly donor specific.

Trimming cost V 5 bases and J 5 bases; bases outside gene matches: 13. CDR3 length: 16 residues. The rearrangement uses TRBV12-3 or TRBV12-4 and TRBJ1-1; 8 nucleotides line up with TRBD1. Material: PBMCs or a T cell subset sorted from them (not recorded which). The receptor's source is a man aged 18 to 29 who had mild COVID-19 (a few samples of this study predate the infection). Cell type and time point are not known. The CDR3 DNA sequence: TGTGCCAGCAGTCCGGTGGGCCGGACAGGGAGTACTGAAGCTTTCTTT. It translates to CASSPVGRTGSTEAFF.